This T cell receptor (beta chain) appears in the sequencing data of a study of shared clonotypes between healthy human individuals. Notes on this clone: Its antigen is unidentified.

A split of CD4+ cells into CD45RA+ naive and CD45RA-negative memory subsets was performed. Some 30,000 T cell genomes, or approximately 200 ng DNA, went into the sorted-subset replicate PCRs. The repertoire was sequenced with immunoSEQ multiplex PCR; TCRdb's copy has only in-frame clones and lacks some. Here the sample spans under 2.5 million clones, under 95% being singletons. The CDR3 is 15 residues long. Trimming left V 5 bases short and J 0 bases short, with 14 bases between. Germline V gene data show CDR1 as MDHEN and CDR2 as SYDVKM. General study findings and limits: Relative to memory subsets, naive subsets generally showed larger estimated richness. Clonotype sharing among donors likely depends on sequencing depth.

This chain links TRBV28 with TRBJ2-7; D not resolved. The clonotype was recovered from a young man in good health. Some clones in this sample may be carry-over from other donors' samples. The sample comprised naive CD4+ T cells from PBMCs. Documented subset: CD45RA+ positively selected. CDR3 loop: CASSAQPTSSYEQYF. DNA for the CDR3: TGTGCCAGCAGTGCTCAACCTACGAGCTCCTACGAGCAGTACTTC.